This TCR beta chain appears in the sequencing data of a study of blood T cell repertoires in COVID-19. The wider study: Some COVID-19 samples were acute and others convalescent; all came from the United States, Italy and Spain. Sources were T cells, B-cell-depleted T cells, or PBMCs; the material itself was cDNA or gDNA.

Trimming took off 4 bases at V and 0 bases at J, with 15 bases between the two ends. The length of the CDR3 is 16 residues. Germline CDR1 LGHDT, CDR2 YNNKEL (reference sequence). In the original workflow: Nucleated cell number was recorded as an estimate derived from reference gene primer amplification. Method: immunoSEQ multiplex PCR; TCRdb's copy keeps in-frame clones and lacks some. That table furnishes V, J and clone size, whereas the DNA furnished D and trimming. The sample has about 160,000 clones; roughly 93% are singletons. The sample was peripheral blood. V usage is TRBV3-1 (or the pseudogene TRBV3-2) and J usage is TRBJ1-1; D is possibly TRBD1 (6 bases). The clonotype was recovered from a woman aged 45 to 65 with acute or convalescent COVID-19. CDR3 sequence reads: CASSPTRTAMNTEAFF. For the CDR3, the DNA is TGTGCCAGCAGCCCCACACGGACAGCTATGAACACTGAAGCTTTCTTT.